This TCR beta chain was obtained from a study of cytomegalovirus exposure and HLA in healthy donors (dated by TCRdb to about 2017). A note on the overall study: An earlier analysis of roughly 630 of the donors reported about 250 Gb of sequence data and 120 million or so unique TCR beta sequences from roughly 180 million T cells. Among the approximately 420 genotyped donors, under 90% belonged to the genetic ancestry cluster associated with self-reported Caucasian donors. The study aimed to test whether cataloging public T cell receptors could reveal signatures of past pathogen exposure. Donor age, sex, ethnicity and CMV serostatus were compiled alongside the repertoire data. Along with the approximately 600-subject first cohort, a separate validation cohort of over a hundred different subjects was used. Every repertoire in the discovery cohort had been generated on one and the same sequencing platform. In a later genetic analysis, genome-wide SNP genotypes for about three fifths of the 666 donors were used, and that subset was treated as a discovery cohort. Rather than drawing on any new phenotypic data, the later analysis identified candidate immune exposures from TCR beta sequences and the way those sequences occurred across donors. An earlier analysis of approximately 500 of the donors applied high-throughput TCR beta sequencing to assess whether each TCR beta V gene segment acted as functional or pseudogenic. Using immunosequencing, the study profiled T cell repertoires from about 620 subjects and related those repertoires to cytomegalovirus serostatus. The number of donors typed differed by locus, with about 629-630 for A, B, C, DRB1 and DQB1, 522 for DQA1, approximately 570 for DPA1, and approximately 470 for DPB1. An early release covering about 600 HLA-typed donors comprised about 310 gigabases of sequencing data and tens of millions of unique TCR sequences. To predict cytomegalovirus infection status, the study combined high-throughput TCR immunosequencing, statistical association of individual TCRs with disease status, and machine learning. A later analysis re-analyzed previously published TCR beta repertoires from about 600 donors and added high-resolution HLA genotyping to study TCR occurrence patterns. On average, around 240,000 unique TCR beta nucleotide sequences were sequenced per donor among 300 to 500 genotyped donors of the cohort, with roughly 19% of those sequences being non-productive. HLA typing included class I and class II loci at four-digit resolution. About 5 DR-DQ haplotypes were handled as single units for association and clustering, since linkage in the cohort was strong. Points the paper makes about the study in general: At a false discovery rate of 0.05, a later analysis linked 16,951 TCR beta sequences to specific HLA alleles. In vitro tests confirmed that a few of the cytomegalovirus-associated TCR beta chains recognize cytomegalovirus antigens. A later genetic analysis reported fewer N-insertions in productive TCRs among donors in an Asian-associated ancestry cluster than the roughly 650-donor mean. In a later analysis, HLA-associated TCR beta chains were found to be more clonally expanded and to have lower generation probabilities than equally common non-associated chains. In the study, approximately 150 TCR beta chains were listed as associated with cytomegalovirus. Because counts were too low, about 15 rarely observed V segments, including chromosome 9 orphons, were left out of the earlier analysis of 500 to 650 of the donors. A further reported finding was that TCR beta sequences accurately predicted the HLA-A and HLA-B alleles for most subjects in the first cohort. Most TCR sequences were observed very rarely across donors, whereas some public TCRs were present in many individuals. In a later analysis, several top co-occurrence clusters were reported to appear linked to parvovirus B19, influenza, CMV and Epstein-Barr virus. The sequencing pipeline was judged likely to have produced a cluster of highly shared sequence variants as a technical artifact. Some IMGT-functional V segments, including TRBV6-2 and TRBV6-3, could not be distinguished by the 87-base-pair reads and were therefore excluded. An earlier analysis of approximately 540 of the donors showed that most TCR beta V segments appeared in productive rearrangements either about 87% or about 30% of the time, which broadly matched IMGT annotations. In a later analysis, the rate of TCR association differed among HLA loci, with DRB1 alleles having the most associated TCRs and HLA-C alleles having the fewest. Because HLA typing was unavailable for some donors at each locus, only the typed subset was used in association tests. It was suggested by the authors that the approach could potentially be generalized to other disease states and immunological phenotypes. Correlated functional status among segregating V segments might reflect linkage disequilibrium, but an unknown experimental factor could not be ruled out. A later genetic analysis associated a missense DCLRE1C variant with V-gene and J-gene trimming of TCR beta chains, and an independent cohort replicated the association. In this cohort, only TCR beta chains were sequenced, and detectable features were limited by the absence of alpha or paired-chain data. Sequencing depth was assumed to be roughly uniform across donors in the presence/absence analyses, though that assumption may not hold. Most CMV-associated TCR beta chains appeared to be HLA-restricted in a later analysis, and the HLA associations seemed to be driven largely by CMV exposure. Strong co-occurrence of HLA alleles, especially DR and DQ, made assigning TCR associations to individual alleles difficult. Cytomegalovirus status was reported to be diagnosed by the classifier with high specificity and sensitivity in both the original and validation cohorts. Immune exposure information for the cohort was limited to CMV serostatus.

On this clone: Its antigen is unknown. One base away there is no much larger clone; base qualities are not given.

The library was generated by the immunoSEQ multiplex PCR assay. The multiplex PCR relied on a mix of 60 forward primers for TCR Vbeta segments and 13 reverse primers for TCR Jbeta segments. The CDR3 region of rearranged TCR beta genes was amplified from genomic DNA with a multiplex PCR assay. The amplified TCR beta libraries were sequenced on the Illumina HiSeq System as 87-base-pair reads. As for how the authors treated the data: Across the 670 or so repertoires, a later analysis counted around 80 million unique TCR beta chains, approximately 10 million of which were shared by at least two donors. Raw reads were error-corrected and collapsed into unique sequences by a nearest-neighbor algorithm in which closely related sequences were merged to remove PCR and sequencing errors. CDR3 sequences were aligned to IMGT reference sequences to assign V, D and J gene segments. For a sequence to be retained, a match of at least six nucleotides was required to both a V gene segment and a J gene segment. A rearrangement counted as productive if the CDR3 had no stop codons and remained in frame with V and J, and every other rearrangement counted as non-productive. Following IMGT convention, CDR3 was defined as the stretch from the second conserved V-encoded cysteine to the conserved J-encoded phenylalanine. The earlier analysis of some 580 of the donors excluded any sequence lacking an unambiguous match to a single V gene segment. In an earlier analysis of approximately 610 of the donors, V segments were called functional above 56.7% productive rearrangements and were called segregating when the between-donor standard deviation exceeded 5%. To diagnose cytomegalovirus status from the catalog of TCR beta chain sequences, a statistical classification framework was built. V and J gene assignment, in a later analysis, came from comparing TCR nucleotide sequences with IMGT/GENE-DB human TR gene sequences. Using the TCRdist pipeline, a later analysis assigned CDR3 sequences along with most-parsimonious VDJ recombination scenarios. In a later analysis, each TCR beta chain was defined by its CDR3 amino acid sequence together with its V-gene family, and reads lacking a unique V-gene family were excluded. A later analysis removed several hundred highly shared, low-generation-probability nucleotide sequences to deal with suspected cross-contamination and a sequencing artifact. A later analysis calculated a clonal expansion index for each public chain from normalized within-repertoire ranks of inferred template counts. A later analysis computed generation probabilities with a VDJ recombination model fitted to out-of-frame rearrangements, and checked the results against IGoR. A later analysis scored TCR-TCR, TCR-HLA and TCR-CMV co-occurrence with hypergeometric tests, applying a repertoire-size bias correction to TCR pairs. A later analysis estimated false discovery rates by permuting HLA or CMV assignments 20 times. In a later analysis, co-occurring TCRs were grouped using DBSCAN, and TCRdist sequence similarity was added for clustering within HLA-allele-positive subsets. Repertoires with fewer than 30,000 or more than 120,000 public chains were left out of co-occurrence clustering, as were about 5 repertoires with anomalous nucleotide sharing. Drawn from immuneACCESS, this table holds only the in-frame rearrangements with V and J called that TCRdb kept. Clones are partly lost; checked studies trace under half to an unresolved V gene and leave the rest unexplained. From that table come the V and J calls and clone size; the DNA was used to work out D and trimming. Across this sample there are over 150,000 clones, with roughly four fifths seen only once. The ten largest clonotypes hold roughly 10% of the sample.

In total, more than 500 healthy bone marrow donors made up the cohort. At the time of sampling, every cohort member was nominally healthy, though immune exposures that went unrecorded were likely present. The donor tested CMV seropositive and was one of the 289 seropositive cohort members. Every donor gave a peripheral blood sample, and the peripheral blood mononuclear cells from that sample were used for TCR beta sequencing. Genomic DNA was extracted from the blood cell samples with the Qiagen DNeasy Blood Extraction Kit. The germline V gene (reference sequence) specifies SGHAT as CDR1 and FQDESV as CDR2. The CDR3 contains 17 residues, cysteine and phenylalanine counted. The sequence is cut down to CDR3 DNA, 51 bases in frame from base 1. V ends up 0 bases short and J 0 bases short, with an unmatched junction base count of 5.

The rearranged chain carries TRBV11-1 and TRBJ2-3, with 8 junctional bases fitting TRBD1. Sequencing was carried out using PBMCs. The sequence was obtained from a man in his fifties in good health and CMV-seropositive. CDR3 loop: CASSLALQGASTDTQYF. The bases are TGTGCCAGCAGCTTAGCCCTTCAGGGGGCAAGCACAGATACGCAGTATTTT.